Following are 30 T cell receptor beta chains from one sample sequenced in a study of identical twins (dated by TCRdb to 2016 to 2017). Library preparation employed 5' RACE. The instrument was an Illumina HiSeq 2000. TCRdb's own reprocessing of the public reads used fastp at Q25 and MiXCR and kept productive beta chains. Here each entry gathers all rows of one CDR3 protein and keeps the most common genes and DNA. The sample table holds under 350,000 distinct CDR3 sequences, of which roughly 9.8% were seen once. The ten largest clones capture approximately 7% of the sample. This sample also appeared in a second study, on yellow fever vaccine responses in identical twins.

Sequencing used CD8+ T cells sorted from blood. These receptors were collected from a woman between 18 and 29 years old in good health.

This clonotype turned up a few times. The V call is TRBV18, the J call TRBJ2-2, with D tentatively TRBD1 (5 bases). The V and J ends lost 4 bases and 2 bases respectively, with 11 bases between them. The CDR3 length is 15 residues. Germline CDR1 reads KGHSH; CDR2 reads LQKENI. CDR3: CASSLSTVNTGELFF. CDR3 nucleotide sequence: TGTGCCAGCTCACTCTCGACAGTTAACACCGGGGAGCTGTTTTTT.

The sample holds many counts of this clonotype. The rearrangement links TRBV7-9 to TRBJ2-4; TRBD2 is a possible D gene (5 bases). V gave up 5 bases and J gave up 0 bases, with 11 bases separating them. The CDR3 is 15 residues long. From germline, CDR1 is SEHNR and CDR2 FQNEAQ (reference sequence). The CDR3 DNA sequence: TGTGCCAGCAGCCCCGCCGGGGAAGCCAAAAACATTCAGTACTTC. Protein product: CASSPAGEAKNIQYF.

V usage is TRBV4-3 and J usage is TRBJ1-2, with unresolved D. The CDR3 consists of 15 residues. Trimming left V 1 base short and J 4 bases short, with 13 bases between. Germline assignment: CDR1 LGHNA and CDR2 YSLEER. Written as DNA, the CDR3 is TGCGCCAGCAGCCAAGTTTTCCCCGAACTCTATGGCTACACCTTC. It is translated as CASSQVFPELYGYTF.

This clonotype has just a few counts. The chain combines TRBV28 with TRBJ2-4, with 10 bases fitting TRBD1. CDR1 and CDR2 (germline): MDHEN, SYDVKM. V lost 5 bases, J lost 1 base, and 8 bases stayed unmatched. This CDR3 contains 17 residues. CDR3 in amino acids: CASSAPGTGAAKNIQYF. CDR3 bases: TGTGCCAGCAGTGCCCCCGGGACAGGGGCGGCCAAAAACATTCAGTACTTC.

The chain links TRBV6-4 to TRBJ2-1; possible D gene TRBD1, 6 bases. Trimming removed 0 bases from V and 4 bases from J, with 13 bases in between. This CDR3 spans 16 amino acids. Germline V gene sequence: CDR1 MRHNA, CDR2 SNTAGT. CDR3 sequence (DNA): TGTGCCAGCAGTGACTCTTCGGACAGTCCGTACAATGAGCAGTTCTTC. Translating gives CASSDSSDSPYNEQFF.

This sequence joins TRBV9 and TRBJ2-1; perhaps TRBD2 as D (6 bases). Trimming shortened V by 3 bases and J by 0 bases, and 13 bases separated the two germline ends. The CDR3 runs to 16 residues. Germline V gene lookup returns CDR1 SGDLS and CDR2 YYNGEE. The CDR3 is CASSAWAGSSYNEQFF. The CDR3 DNA follows: TGTGCCAGCAGCGCCTGGGCGGGAAGCTCCTACAATGAGCAGTTCTTC.

This clonotype has a count of ten or more. The V and J genes are TRBV5-6 and TRBJ1-2; tentative D call: TRBD1 (5 bases). This CDR3 is built from 14 residues. V gave up 0 bases and J gave up 6 bases, with 12 bases separating them. Germline values: CDR1 SGHDT, CDR2 YYEEEE. Here the CDR3 DNA reads TGTGCCAGCAGCTTGGGACGGGGCGTGGATGGCTACACCTTC. Protein sequence: CASSLGRGVDGYTF.

This clonotype occurred a few times. This sequence joins TRBV7-9 and TRBJ2-7, with no clear D. Germline V gives CDR1 SEHNR, CDR2 FQNEAQ (reference sequence). Trimming pared 4 bases from V and 0 bases from J, leaving 10 bases between. This CDR3 region has 14 residues. This CDR3 reads CASSSLGVSYEQYF. As DNA, the CDR3 is TGTGCCAGCAGCTCCCTTGGGGTCTCCTACGAGCAGTACTTC. Full variable domain (outside the CDR3, taken from reference TRBV7-9 and TRBJ2-7): DTGVSQNPRHKITKRGQNVTFRCDPISEHNRLYWYRQTLGQGPEFLTYFQNEAQLEKSRLLSDRFSAERPKGSFSTLEIQRTEQGDSAMYLCASSSLGVSYEQYFGPGTRLTVT.

This chain joins TRBV11-2 and TRBJ2-1; TRBD2 agrees at 11 bases. Trimming at V came to 5 bases and at J to 8 bases, leaving 5 bases not matched to a gene. This CDR3 has 14 amino acids. Germline CDR1 reads SGHAT; CDR2 reads FQNNGV. CDR3 nucleotide sequence: TGTGCCAGCAGCGATAGCGGGGGGGTCGATGAGCAGTTCTTC. Translating gives CASSDSGGVDEQFF.

This clonotype was seen many times. The chain's CDR3 is CASSPGAYEQYF. The CDR3 bases are TGTGCCAGTAGTCCGGGAGCCTACGAGCAGTACTTC. The chain joins TRBV7-9 to TRBJ2-7, with D perhaps TRBD2 (6 bases). Germline CDR1 reads SEHNR; CDR2 reads FQNEAQ (reference sequence). Trimming removed 9 bases at V and 2 bases at J, with 11 bases between. The CDR3 is 12 amino acids.

There are a few counts of this clonotype. V is TRBV7-9 and J is TRBJ1-4; D ambiguous. The CDR3 is 16 residues long. The V and J ends lost 5 bases and 1 base respectively, with 14 bases between them. The germline V gene has CDR1 SEHNR and CDR2 FQNEAQ (reference sequence). Here the CDR3 reads CASSPPELRTNEKLFF. CDR3 nucleotides: TGTGCCAGCAGCCCCCCTGAACTTAGAACTAATGAAAAACTGTTTTTT.

This clonotype was observed a handful of times. The chain is built from TRBV29-1 and TRBJ2-7, with a weak D call TRBD1 (6 bases). Germline V gene sequence: CDR1 SQVTM, CDR2 ANQGSEA. V lost 2 bases, J lost 0 bases, and 14 bases lay in between. The CDR3 has 15 residues. The CDR3 DNA reads as TGCAGCGTTGAATTGACAGGTTTCAGCTCCTACGAGCAGTACTTC. Translation gives CSVELTGFSSYEQYF.

This clonotype occurred a few times. The chain combines TRBV12-3 or TRBV12-4 with TRBJ2-1; D unresolved. The CDR3 is 18 amino acids. With 6 bases removed from V and 8 bases from J, the gap between germline ends came to 29 bases. As DNA, the CDR3 is TGTGCCAGCAGCCCCGGTGAGGTGCTATATATCTTGGGCGATGAGCAGTTCTTC. It specifies CASSPGEVLYILGDEQFF.

J is TRBJ2-5 and V is TRBV20-1; 12 bases are shared with TRBD2. This CDR3 is 16 amino acids long. Germline trimming cut 6 bases from V and 5 bases from J; bases unmatched to any gene: 13. Per germline, CDR1 DFQATT and CDR2 SNEGSKA (reference sequence). The CDR3 DNA reads TGCAGTGCCAAACCACGACTAGCGGGAGTGAGGGAGACCCAGTACTTC. The encoded protein is CSAKPRLAGVRETQYF.

This clonotype was counted many times. This chain connects TRBV9 to TRBJ2-1; possible D gene TRBD2, 5 bases. In germline, CDR1 is SGDLS, CDR2 YYNGEE. The CDR3 contains 15 residues. V shed 3 bases and J shed 3 bases, with 13 bases lying between them. The CDR3 nucleotides read TGTGCCAGCAGCGACCCCTCCGGGGACTACAATGAGCAGTTCTTC. It translates to CASSDPSGDYNEQFF. Complete variable domain (other parts from reference TRBV9 and TRBJ2-1): DSGVTQTPKHLITATGQRVTLRCSPRSGDLSVYWYQQSLDQGLQFLIQYYNGEERAKGNILERFSAQQFPDLHSELNLSSLELGDSALYFCASSDPSGDYNEQFFGPGTRLTVL.

This clonotype was picked up many times. The chain joins TRBV12-3 or TRBV12-4 to TRBJ1-3, with 7 positions matching TRBD1. Trimming cost V 5 bases and J 0 bases; bases outside gene matches: 4. This CDR3 region has 15 residues. CDR3: CASSTWDSSGNTIYF. The CDR3 nucleotides read TGTGCCAGCAGTACTTGGGACAGCTCTGGAAACACCATATATTTT.

This clonotype was detected a few times. V gene TRBV7-9 combines with J gene TRBJ2-7; TRBD2 agrees at 7 bases. From germline, CDR1 is SEHNR and CDR2 FQNEAQ (reference sequence). V dropped 3 bases and J dropped 3; count of bases not matched to a gene: 2. The CDR3 length is 13 residues. The CDR3 region has the DNA TGTGCCAGCAGCTTCCGGGAGGTCTACGAGCAGTACTTC. This sequence encodes CASSFREVYEQYF.

This clonotype was seen many times. The chain combines TRBV4-3 with TRBJ2-7; 7 bases match TRBD1. The germline V gene encodes CDR1 LGHNA and CDR2 YSLEER. This CDR3 comprises 15 residues. Trimming at V came to 0 bases and at J to 1 base, leaving 3 bases not matched to a gene. The CDR3 region is CASSQDHRGSYEQYF. In DNA form, the CDR3 reads TGCGCCAGCAGCCAAGACCACAGGGGTTCCTACGAGCAGTACTTC.

This clonotype was seen a handful of times. The rearrangement uses TRBV20-1 and TRBJ2-2; a possible D gene is TRBD2 (6 bases). Trimming removed 0 bases at V and 4 bases at J, with 21 bases between. Germline V gene data show CDR1 as DFQATT and CDR2 as SNEGSKA (reference sequence). The CDR3 loop spans 18 amino acids. The CDR3 bases are TGCAGTGCTAGAGATCGAACTAGCACTCGACCGAGCACCGGGGAGCTGTTTTTT. It yields the protein CSARDRTSTRPSTGELFF.

This clonotype has a handful of counts. The chain links TRBV7-3 to TRBJ2-1, with 13 bases aligning to TRBD2. The CDR3 has 22 residues. The J segment lost 1 base and the V segment lost 1 base, leaving 16 bases of the junction unmatched. From germline, CDR1 is SGHTA and CDR2 FQGTGA. Here the CDR3 reads CASSLKAGPQGTSGVSYNEQFF. DNA for the CDR3: TGTGCCAGCAGCTTAAAAGCGGGACCTCAAGGGACTAGCGGGGTTTCCTACAATGAGCAGTTCTTC.

This clonotype was seen a handful of times. The chain has TRBV4-3 and TRBJ2-7; D is unresolved. The V and J ends lost 0 bases and 2 bases respectively, with 14 bases between them. Per the germline V gene, CDR1 is LGHNA and CDR2 is YSLEER. CDR3 length equals 16 residues. The CDR3 is CASSQERASITYEQYF. The CDR3 DNA sequence: TGCGCCAGCAGCCAAGAGCGCGCCAGCATCACCTACGAGCAGTACTTC.

The chain recombines TRBV20-1 with TRBJ2-7; 8 bases agree with TRBD1. Germline CDR1 reads DFQATT; CDR2 reads SNEGSKA (reference sequence). V gave up 0 bases and J gave up 6 bases; unmatched junction bases: 10. The CDR3 is made up of 15 amino acids. The CDR3 protein is CSARERWTGTREQYF. CDR3 nucleotides: TGCAGTGCTAGAGAGAGATGGACAGGGACACGCGAGCAGTACTTC.

This clonotype came up a few times. V usage is TRBV5-1 and J usage is TRBJ1-2, with D possibly TRBD1 on 5 matching bases. Per germline, CDR1 SGHRS and CDR2 YFSETQ. The CDR3 loop spans 12 amino acids. Trimming cost V 4 bases and J 4 bases, with 8 bases left between them. In DNA, the CDR3 is TGCGCCAGCAGCGGGGGACCCTATGGCTACACCTTC. It is translated as CASSGGPYGYTF.

The chain employs TRBV9 and TRBJ2-3; D ambiguous. Germline CDR1 reads SGDLS; CDR2 reads YYNGEE. V gave up 0 bases and J gave up 5 bases, with 10 bases separating them. The CDR3 consists of 14 residues. The CDR3 DNA reads TGTGCCAGCAGCGTAGCGTCATGGATAGATACGCAGTATTTT. It encodes CASSVASWIDTQYF.

This clonotype was seen ten or more times. The genes are TRBV11-2 and TRBJ2-7; 9 nucleotides align to TRBD1. Losses at the gene ends were 5 bases for V and 6 bases for J; bases not matched to a gene: 14. This CDR3 spans 16 amino acids. Germline loops: CDR1 SGHAT, CDR2 FQNNGV. The CDR3 here is CASSTPGQGGFFEQYF. CDR3 coding DNA: TGTGCCAGCAGCACTCCGGGACAGGGTGGTTTTTTCGAGCAGTACTTC.

The chain combines TRBV6-1 with TRBJ2-4; D may be TRBD1 (5 bases). Germline V gene sequence: CDR1 MNHNS, CDR2 SASEGT. The CDR3 length is 15 residues. The germline V and J ends were trimmed by 6 bases and 1 base, with 13 bases remaining between them. The DNA of the CDR3 is TGTGCCAGCAGACCGGACAACGAGGCCAAAAACATTCAGTACTTC. Protein sequence: CASRPDNEAKNIQYF.

The chain is built from TRBV6-5 and TRBJ2-1, with TRBD2 as a possible D gene (5 bases). The CDR3 totals 14 residues. Germline assignment: CDR1 MNHEY and CDR2 SVGAGI. V was pared by 2 bases and J by 6 bases, with 11 bases between. The CDR3 DNA follows: TGTGCCAGCAGTTACACCACCACTAGCAATGAGCAGTTCTTC. Its translation is CASSYTTTSNEQFF.

This clonotype was recorded a few times. The V and J genes are TRBV7-2 and TRBJ2-2; D is unresolved. This CDR3 spans 14 amino acids. The germline V gene encodes CDR1 SGHTA and CDR2 FQGNSA. Trimming left V 1 base short and J 3 bases short, with 6 bases between. The CDR3 here is CASSLDVHTGELFF. CDR3 DNA sequence: TGTGCCAGCAGCTTAGACGTCCACACCGGGGAGCTGTTTTTT.

The chain uses TRBV28 and TRBJ2-5, with a possible D match to TRBD2 (6 bases). The V end was cut by 11 bases, the J end by 3 bases, with 19 bases between. Germline V gives CDR1 MDHEN, CDR2 SYDVKM. This CDR3 is 14 amino acids long. CDR3 DNA: TGTGCCGGGAGGAGAAGGGGAACAGAAGAGACCCAGTACTTC. Translating it yields CAGRRRGTEETQYF.

Many counts were recorded for this clonotype. The V gene is TRBV3-1, the J gene TRBJ2-5; the D is unclear. The CDR3 has 12 residues. Looked up from germline, CDR1 is LGHDT and CDR2 is YNNKEL (reference sequence). Trimming shortened V by 0 bases and J by 5 bases, and 4 bases separated the two germline ends. This CDR3 is CASSQDLETQYF. In DNA form, the CDR3 reads TGTGCCAGCAGCCAAGATTTGGAGACCCAGTACTTC.